This T cell receptor (beta chain) was profiled in a study of T cell responses to AZD1222 COVID-19 vaccine. Assay: immunoSEQ multiplex PCR; the TCRdb copy retains only in-frame clones and omits some. The data contain about 150,000 clones, 88% of them singletons. Germline lookup yields CDR1 DFQATT and CDR2 SNEGSKA (reference sequence). The ends were cut back, 3 bases at V and 4 bases at J, with 4 bases in the middle. The CDR3 is 11 amino acids. This sequence originates from an adult in good health. This material consisted of peripheral blood, taken on day 0 of AZD1222 vaccination. The chain couples TRBV20-1 to TRBJ2-1, with D hard to call. In nucleotides, the CDR3 is TGCAGTGCTAGCCGTTACAATGAGCAGTTCTTC. Protein product: CSASRYNEQFF.